The T cell receptor (beta chain) under discussion was sequenced for a study of breast tumors, draining lymph nodes, adjacent tissues (dated by TCRdb to about 2016). For context, the study as a whole: Breast cancer patients provided tumor, adjacent nontumor tissue and axillary lymph nodes, and the study compared the TCR beta repertoires across these three sources. The study aimed to assess the relationships and possible T-cell exchange between tumor, surrounding tissue and draining lymph node repertoires in human breast cancer. On the study overall, not on this receptor specifically: In luminal-like breast cancer, tumor and nontumor tissue repertoires resembled each other significantly more than in basal-like breast cancer. The data were considered consistent with most tumor T cells being derived from the lymph node and subsequently expanding within tumor tissue. The conclusion that tumor T cells originate in lymph nodes was framed as consistent with a hypothesis rather than directly demonstrated. Tumor T-cell repertoires showed less diversity than lymph node repertoires and more diversity than nontumor tissue repertoires, and tumor T-cell repertoires showed preferential V and J gene usage.

Concerning this clonotype: It has no known antigen specificity. No clone much larger than this one lies a single base away; base qualities are absent.

These reads were obtained on an Illumina HiSeq 2000. Multiplex PCR amplification was used to build the TCR beta chain libraries. High-throughput sequencing was used to analyze the amplified TCR beta chain products. The raw public reads went through TCRdb reprocessing: fastp at Q25, MiXCR clone calling, in-frame beta chains kept. Entries that share a CDR3 protein sequence are merged under the most common genes and DNA. The sample table lists 160,000 or so distinct CDR3 sequences, 33% of them with a count of one. Of the sample, approximately 3.9% falls within the top ten clones. The axillary draining lymph nodes of breast cancer patients were the source of the lymph node samples. V is reduced by 4 bases and J by 13 bases, leaving a spacing of 17 bases between them. Measured from the cysteine to the phenylalanine, the CDR3 is 13 residues long. The CDR3 DNA has 39 bases and is translated from base 1. CDR1 and CDR2 (MRHNA, SNTAGT) derive from the germline V gene.

The chain couples TRBV6-4 to TRBJ1-5; a tentative D match to TRBD1 spans 6 bases. The sequencing sample was made of axillary lymph node tissue. This TCR was sampled from a female donor with breast cancer. Some clones in this sample may be carry-over from other donors' samples. CDR3 region: CASSVTRGDTQHF. The DNA sequence reads TGTGCCAGCAGTGTCACGAGAGGGGACACTCAGCATTTT.